These 13 T cell receptor beta chains share one sample of origin, sequenced in a study of T cell responses to AZD1222 COVID-19 vaccine. Generated by immunoSEQ multiplex PCR, the TCRdb table keeps only in-frame clones and is missing some. The repertoire consists of about 190,000 clones, with roughly 91% occurring once and the leading ten covering 0.75% to 1%. This material consisted of peripheral blood, taken on day 0 of AZD1222 vaccination. These receptors were taken from an adult in good health.

This sequence joins TRBV28 and TRBJ2-7; D is uncertain. Trimming cost V 1 base and J 3 bases, with 16 bases left between them. Germline V gene lookup returns CDR1 MDHEN and CDR2 SYDVKM. The CDR3 is 16 residues long. The CDR3 here is CASSLSAQRWDYEQYF. The CDR3 region has the DNA TGTGCCAGCAGTTTATCAGCTCAGCGTTGGGACTACGAGCAGTACTTC.

With respect to this clone: Different DNA sequences within this sample yield the same CDR3. J is TRBJ2-4 and V is TRBV19; TRBD1 aligns across 7 bases. Germline V gene data show CDR1 as LNHDA and CDR2 as SQIVND (reference sequence). This CDR3 contains 14 residues. The trim removed 8 bases at V and 0 bases at J, leaving 4 bases unmatched. Written as DNA, the CDR3 is TGTGCCAGTCGGGACAGACTAGCCAAAAACATTCAGTACTTC. Residues: CASRDRLAKNIQYF.

The rearrangement links TRBV24-1 to TRBJ2-7, with 7 nucleotides matching TRBD1. Germline trimming cut 3 bases from V and 3 bases from J; bases unmatched to any gene: 10. Germline CDR1 is KGHDR and CDR2 is SFDVKD. The CDR3 spans 16 residues. This chain's CDR3 is CATSDARQGEGYEQYF. The CDR3, as DNA: TGTGCCACCAGTGATGCTCGACAGGGAGAGGGCTACGAGCAGTACTTC.

The chain has TRBV29-1 and TRBJ2-1; D remains ambiguous. The CDR3 spans 13 residues. Trimming shortened V by 4 bases and J by 10 bases, and 17 bases separated the two germline ends. Germline V gene lookup returns CDR1 SQVTM and CDR2 ANQGSEA. CDR3 in DNA: TGCAGCGTTGTTGCATTCACGTTTAACGAGCAGTTCTTC. Amino acid sequence: CSVVAFTFNEQFF.

The rearrangement uses TRBV5-4 and TRBJ2-7; D not resolved. The V end lost 4 bases, the J end lost 7 bases, and 21 bases lay between the germline ends. The germline gives CDR1 SGHNT, CDR2 YYREEE (reference sequence). The CDR3 totals 15 residues. The CDR3 sequence: CASSPRVGSYVEQYF. The CDR3 nucleotides are TGTGCCAGCAGCCCCCGGGTGGGTTCCTACGTGGAGCAGTACTTC.

The J gene is TRBJ2-1, the V gene TRBV19; 7 nucleotides align to TRBD1. V was pared by 5 bases and J by 7 bases, with 8 bases of the junction left unmatched. The germline V gene has CDR1 LNHDA and CDR2 SQIVND (reference sequence). The CDR3 consists of 14 residues. Here the CDR3 DNA reads TGTGCCAGTAGTCTCCGACCGGGACAGAATGAGCAGTTCTTC. Protein product: CASSLRPGQNEQFF.

The rearrangement links TRBV6-6 to TRBJ2-7; perhaps TRBD2 as D (5 bases). V gave up 0 bases and J gave up 3 bases, with 12 bases separating them. Germline CDR1 MNHNY, CDR2 SVGAGI (reference sequence). The CDR3 is 15 amino acids. CDR3 sequence (DNA): TGTGCCAGCAGTTACTCGAGAGGGATACGCTACGAGCAGTACTTC. This codes for CASSYSRGIRYEQYF.

The rearrangement uses TRBV14 and TRBJ2-6; tentatively, D is TRBD1 (7 bases). The length of the CDR3 is 15 residues. Germline CDR1 reads SGHDN; CDR2 reads FVKESK. The V end lost 9 bases, the J end lost 0 bases, and 12 bases lay between the germline ends. CDR3 amino acids: CASNQGGSGANVLTF. The CDR3 DNA reads TGTGCCAGTAATCAGGGGGGCTCTGGGGCCAACGTCCTGACTTTC. Using reference TRBV14 and TRBJ2-6 for the parts outside the CDR3, the full variable domain is EAGVTQFPSHSVIEKGQTVTLRCDPISGHDNLYWYRRVMGKEIKFLLHFVKESKQDESGMPNNRFLAERTGGTYSTLKVQPAELEDSGVYFCASNQGGSGANVLTFGAGSRLTVL.

The rearrangement links TRBV27 to TRBJ1-1, with D perhaps TRBD1 (6 bases). Trimming left V 4 bases short and J 0 bases short, with 15 bases between. CDR1 MNHEY and CDR2 SMNVEV come from the germline V gene (reference sequence). This CDR3 region has 16 residues. The CDR3 region is CASSSIGTPLNTEAFF. The CDR3 DNA reads TGTGCCAGCAGTTCCATCGGGACACCCCTGAACACTGAAGCTTTCTTT.

The rearrangement joins TRBV10-3 to TRBJ2-3, with 10 bases fitting TRBD2. The germline V gene has CDR1 ENHRY and CDR2 SYGVKD. CDR3 length: 15 amino acids. J was trimmed by 2 bases and V by 6 bases; bases with no gene match: 5. The CDR3 nucleotides read TGTGCCATCAGCCTTAGCGGGGGGATCACAGATACGCAGTATTTT. Translating gives CAISLSGGITDTQYF.

The chain employs TRBV14 and TRBJ2-1, with TRBD1 as a possible D gene (6 bases). The germline V and J ends were trimmed by 8 bases and 3 bases, with 17 bases remaining between them. The CDR3 totals 15 residues. Germline CDR1 reads SGHDN; CDR2 reads FVKESK. CDR3 residues: CASQPSGVVYNEQFF. CDR3 sequence (DNA): TGTGCCAGCCAACCTTCAGGGGTAGTCTACAATGAGCAGTTCTTC.

This clone was detected a few times. The rearrangement links TRBV27 to TRBJ2-6; tentative D call: TRBD2 (6 bases). Per germline, CDR1 MNHEY and CDR2 SMNVEV (reference sequence). CDR3 length: 17 residues. Deletions cut 6 bases from V and 2 bases from J, with 17 bases between. DNA of the CDR3: TGTGCCAGCAGATCCACCGGGGGAAAGGCTGGGGCCAACGTCCTGACTTTC. This codes for CASRSTGGKAGANVLTF. Variable domain in full (rest from reference TRBV27 and TRBJ2-6): EAQVTQNPRYLITVTGKKLTVTCSQNMNHEYMSWYRQDPGLGLRQIYYSMNVEVTDKGDVPEGYKVSRKEKRNFPLILESPSPNQTSLYFCASRSTGGKAGANVLTFGAGSRLTVL.

This chain joins TRBV4-1 and TRBJ2-3, with TRBD1 matching over 8 bases. CDR3 length: 16 residues. J was trimmed by 4 bases and V by 0 bases; bases with no gene match: 6. The germline V gene encodes CDR1 MGHRA and CDR2 YSYEKL. The CDR3 DNA reads TGCGCCAGCAGCCAAGATTGGCAGGGGGCGTCAGATACGCAGTATTTT. Translation: CASSQDWQGASDTQYF.